The 23 T cell receptor beta chains given below trace back to one sample, sequenced in a study of cytomegalovirus exposure and HLA in healthy donors. The PCR ran on 60 Vbeta and 13 Jbeta primers. TCRdb's table, derived via immunoSEQ multiplex PCR, lists solely in-frame clones and lacks some. The profile covers roughly 110,000 clones, with around 85% appearing a single time and roughly 3.6% taken by the ten largest. The sample comprised PBMCs. The receptors here all came from a man aged 55 to 70 in good health and CMV-seronegative.

This clone was detected only a few times. This rearrangement joins TRBV7-2 to TRBJ2-3; 8 nucleotides match TRBD2. CDR1 is SGHTA and CDR2 is FQGNSA in the germline V gene. The CDR3 length is 15 residues. Losses at the gene ends were 4 bases for V and 0 bases for J; bases not matched to a gene: 3. In DNA, the CDR3 is TGTGCCAGCAGCTCCCAGCGGGGGAGCACAGATACGCAGTATTTT. Protein: CASSSQRGSTDTQYF. The complete variable domain, with remaining parts taken from reference TRBV7-2 and TRBJ2-3, reads GAGVSQSPSNKVTEKGKDVELRCDPISGHTALYWYRQSLGQGLEFLIYFQGNSAPDKSGLPSDRFSAERTGGSVSTLTIQRTQQEDSAVYLCASSSQRGSTDTQYFGPGTRLTVL.

The chain joins TRBV7-2 to TRBJ1-6, with 7 bases lining up with TRBD1. This CDR3 is built from 17 residues. In germline, CDR1 is SGHTA, CDR2 FQGNSA. V was pared by 4 bases and J by 10 bases, with 16 bases of the junction left unmatched. The CDR3 bases are TGTGCCAGCAGCTCCCCCCCGTACAAGGGGGCTATCTCACCCCTCCACTTT. This sequence encodes CASSSPPYKGAISPLHF.

This clone was seen just once. The rearrangement joins TRBV28 to TRBJ1-5, with 9 bases matching TRBD1. Trimming at V came to 5 bases and at J to 6 bases, leaving 8 bases not matched to a gene. The CDR3 runs to 15 residues. Germline values: CDR1 MDHEN, CDR2 SYDVKM. The CDR3 DNA sequence: TGTGCCAGCAGTCCCGGGACAGGGCATATTCAGCCCCAGCATTTT. Amino acid sequence: CASSPGTGHIQPQHF. The variable domain in full, completed from reference TRBV28 and TRBJ1-5, reads DVKVTQSSRYLVKRTGEKVFLECVQDMDHENMFWYRQDPGLGLRLIYFSYDVKMKEKGDIPEGYSVSREKKERFSLILESASTNQTSMYLCASSPGTGHIQPQHFGDGTRLSIL.

The rearrangement uses TRBV2 and TRBJ2-6; D is ambiguous. V was pared by 7 bases and J by 1 base, with 11 bases between. From germline, CDR1 is SNHLY and CDR2 FYNNEI. The CDR3 has 15 residues. The CDR3 sequence: CASNTIRSGANVLTF. The CDR3, as DNA: TGTGCCAGCAACACTATAAGATCTGGGGCCAACGTCCTGACTTTC.

J is TRBJ2-3 and V is TRBV29-1; D is unresolved. The CDR3 is 12 amino acids. Looked up from germline, CDR1 is SQVTM and CDR2 is ANQGSEA. V lost 4 bases to trimming and J lost 0 bases, with 5 bases between them. CDR3 coding DNA: TGCAGCGTTGGGGCGAGCACAGATACGCAGTATTTT. This sequence encodes CSVGASTDTQYF.

Regarding this clone: Given a much more abundant clone one base away, this may be a read error. The V gene is TRBV6-5, the J gene TRBJ1-1, with 9 bases lining up with TRBD1. Per the germline V gene, CDR1 is MNHEY and CDR2 is SVGAGI. The CDR3 sequence is 15 residues long. Unmatched junction bases numbered 8, after V lost 5 bases and J lost 4 bases. As DNA, the CDR3 is TGTGCCAGCAGTCCGAGGACAGGGGTGAGCACTGAAGCTTTCTTT. It yields the protein CASSPRTGVSTEAFF.

This rearrangement joins TRBV5-8 to TRBJ2-3; 9 bases line up with TRBD2. From germline, CDR1 is SGHTS and CDR2 YDEGEE. Losses at the gene ends were 3 bases for V and 3 bases for J; bases not matched to a gene: 5. The CDR3 totals 15 residues. The CDR3 DNA is TGTGCCAGCAGCTCGCGGGGGGGCCAAACAGATACGCAGTATTTT. Translation: CASSSRGGQTDTQYF.

The V gene is TRBV2, the J gene TRBJ1-5; possible D gene TRBD1, 5 bases. Deletions cut 4 bases from V and 3 bases from J, with 7 bases between. This CDR3 is 13 amino acids long. Germline V gene data show CDR1 as SNHLY and CDR2 as FYNNEI. CDR3 coding DNA: TGTGCCAGCAGTGTGGACAACAATCAGCCCCAGCATTTT. As protein: CASSVDNNQPQHF.

The V call is TRBV29-1, the J call TRBJ2-5, with a tentative D call TRBD2 (6 bases). This CDR3 has 12 amino acids. Trimming pared 3 bases from V and 5 bases from J, leaving 10 bases between. Germline V CDR1 and CDR2: SQVTM, ANQGSEA. The CDR3 DNA sequence: TGCAGCGTTGATTGGGGGAGGGAGACCCAGTACTTC. This gives the protein CSVDWGRETQYF.

The CDR3 coding sequence is TGTGCCAGCAGCCAGGACAGTTCCAGCACAGATACGCAGTATTTT. This sequence encodes CASSQDSSSTDTQYF. The V call is TRBV7-2, the J call TRBJ2-3, with a tentative D call TRBD1 (6 bases). CDR3 length: 15 residues. V lost 5 bases to trimming and J lost 0 bases, with 12 bases between them. From germline, CDR1 is SGHTA and CDR2 FQGNSA.

This clone was seen a single time. The chain carries TRBV28 and TRBJ1-5; TRBD1 agrees at 8 bases. Trimming took 3 bases from V and 3 from J; bases not matched to a gene: 4. This CDR3 is 15 amino acids long. CDR1 MDHEN and CDR2 SYDVKM come from the germline V gene. CDR3 amino acids: CASSLTGEINQPQHF. The CDR3 DNA reads as TGTGCCAGCAGTTTGACAGGGGAGATCAATCAGCCCCAGCATTTT. The full variable domain, rest sourced from reference TRBV28 and TRBJ1-5, is DVKVTQSSRYLVKRTGEKVFLECVQDMDHENMFWYRQDPGLGLRLIYFSYDVKMKEKGDIPEGYSVSREKKERFSLILESASTNQTSMYLCASSLTGEINQPQHFGDGTRLSIL.

The chain combines TRBV4-3 with TRBJ2-1; 8 positions agree with TRBD1. The CDR3 sequence is 15 residues long. Germline V CDR1 and CDR2: LGHNA, YSLEER. V lost 5 bases, J lost 6 bases, and 9 bases stayed unmatched. Here the CDR3 DNA reads TGCGCCAGCAGCGAACTCAGGGGGCTCTCCAATGAGCAGTTCTTC. Amino acids: CASSELRGLSNEQFF.

This clone occurred once. The rearrangement uses TRBV7-3 and TRBJ2-3; D is possibly TRBD2 (5 bases). Trimming shortened V by 5 bases and J by 2 bases, and 14 bases separated the two germline ends. This CDR3 region has 15 residues. CDR1 is SGHTA and CDR2 is FQGTGA in the germline V gene. The CDR3, as DNA: TGTGCCAGCAGCGCAGGAACGGGGAACACAGATACGCAGTATTTT. Amino acid sequence: CASSAGTGNTDTQYF.

The V and J genes are TRBV19 and TRBJ1-5; no clear D gene. Germline CDR1 LNHDA, CDR2 SQIVND (reference sequence). This CDR3 has 13 residues. V dropped 6 bases and J dropped 3 bases, with 9 bases sitting between them. Here the CDR3 DNA reads TGTGCCAGTAGCATGAGGTACAATCAGCCCCAGCATTTT. Protein sequence: CASSMRYNQPQHF.

V is TRBV7-9 and J is TRBJ1-2; the D gene is possibly TRBD1 (5 bases). The CDR3 covers 13 residues. Deletions cut 0 bases from V and 7 bases from J, with 9 bases between. Looked up from germline, CDR1 is SEHNR and CDR2 is FQNEAQ (reference sequence). For the CDR3, the DNA is TGTGCCAGCAGCTTAGCAGGGGATACTGGCTACACCTTC. Its protein is CASSLAGDTGYTF.

This chain joins TRBV19 and TRBJ1-5; 8 bases are shared with TRBD1. The CDR3 has 17 amino acids. With V trimmed by 3 bases and J by 6 bases, 13 bases remained unmatched. Germline V gives CDR1 LNHDA, CDR2 SQIVND (reference sequence). CDR3 nucleotide sequence: TGTGCCAGTAGTATTGGGTACTCAGGACAGGGTGGTCAGCCCCAGCATTTT. Translation: CASSIGYSGQGGQPQHF.

The rearrangement joins TRBV6-1 to TRBJ2-5; perhaps TRBD1 as D (5 bases). The CDR3 is 14 residues long. Germline CDR1 reads MNHNS; CDR2 reads SASEGT. The V and J ends lost 4 bases and 5 bases respectively, with 14 bases between them. The CDR3 sequence is CASSVTGARETQYF. The CDR3 region has the DNA TGTGCCAGCAGTGTAACTGGGGCGCGCGAGACCCAGTACTTC.

To note about this clone: The limits of the CDR3 on the DNA are not certain, so only TCRdb's listed CDR3 is given. The rearrangement uses TRBV6-1 and TRBJ2-3; the D call TRBD2 from the table was never checked on the DNA. Germline V lookup: CDR1 MNHNS, CDR2 SASEGT. The CDR3 numbers 17 amino acids, ends counted. The CDR3 sequence: CASSGGDFRGLTDTQYF.

This clone is a singleton in its sample. The chain employs TRBV27 and TRBJ2-7; 11 nucleotides agree with TRBD1. Germline V gene lookup returns CDR1 MNHEY and CDR2 SMNVEV (reference sequence). This CDR3 region has 14 residues. The J segment lost 3 bases and the V segment lost 7 bases, leaving 5 bases of the junction unmatched. The CDR3 sequence is CASTPGQGGYEQYF. As DNA, the CDR3 is TGTGCCAGCACACCGGGACAGGGGGGCTACGAGCAGTACTTC.

The rearrangement uses TRBV10-3 and TRBJ1-1; D is possibly TRBD1 (5 bases). Deletions cut 3 bases from V and 4 bases from J, with 12 bases between. The CDR3 runs 14 residues. Per germline, CDR1 ENHRY and CDR2 SYGVKD. The DNA of the CDR3 is TGTGCCATCAGTGATCAAGGGGTGGGCACTGAAGCTTTCTTT. As protein: CAISDQGVGTEAFF.

J is TRBJ1-1 and V is TRBV2; TRBD1 is a possible D gene (6 bases). The CDR3 length is 14 residues. The V end lost 6 bases, the J end lost 1 base, and 12 bases lay between the germline ends. Germline values: CDR1 SNHLY, CDR2 FYNNEI. The CDR3 reads CASSVTTGNTEAFF. The CDR3, as DNA: TGTGCCAGCAGCGTCACGACAGGGAACACTGAAGCTTTCTTT.

The rearrangement uses TRBV9 and TRBJ2-5, with 8 bases matching TRBD1. This CDR3 is built from 16 residues. The junction had 8 bases not matched to a gene; V was cut back by 3 bases and J by 1 base. Germline loops: CDR1 SGDLS, CDR2 YYNGEE. CDR3 nucleotides: TGTGCCAGCAGCGACAAGCCACAGGGGGGCCAAGAGACCCAGTACTTC. Translation gives CASSDKPQGGQETQYF.

The CDR3 spells CASSSYTGAGETQYF. The DNA for the CDR3 is TGTGCCAGCAGCTCGTATACAGGGGCGGGAGAGACCCAGTACTTC. This chain connects TRBV7-8 to TRBJ2-5, with 7 bases identical to TRBD1. V was clipped by 4 bases and J by 4 bases; unmatched bases: 9. This CDR3 comprises 15 residues. Germline CDR1 and CDR2: SGHVS and FQNEAQ. The entire variable domain, with the rest obtained from reference TRBV7-8 and TRBJ2-5, is as follows: GAGVSQSPRYKVAKRGQDVALRCDPISGHVSLFWYQQALGQGPEFLTYFQNEAQLDKSGLPSDRFFAERPEGSVSTLKIQRTQQEDSAVYLCASSSYTGAGETQYFGPGTRLLVL.